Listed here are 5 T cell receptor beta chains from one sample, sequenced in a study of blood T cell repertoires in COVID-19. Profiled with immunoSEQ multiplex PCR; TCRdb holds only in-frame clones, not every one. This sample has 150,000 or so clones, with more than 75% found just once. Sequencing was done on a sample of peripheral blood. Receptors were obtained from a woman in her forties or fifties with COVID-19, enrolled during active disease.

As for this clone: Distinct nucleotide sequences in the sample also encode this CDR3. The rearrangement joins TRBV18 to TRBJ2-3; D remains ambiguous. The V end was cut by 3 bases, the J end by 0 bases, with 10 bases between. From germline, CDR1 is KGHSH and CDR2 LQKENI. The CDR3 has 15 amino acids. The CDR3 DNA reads TGTGCCAGCTCACCCTCCGGGTCTAGCACAGATACGCAGTATTTT. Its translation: CASSPSGSSTDTQYF.

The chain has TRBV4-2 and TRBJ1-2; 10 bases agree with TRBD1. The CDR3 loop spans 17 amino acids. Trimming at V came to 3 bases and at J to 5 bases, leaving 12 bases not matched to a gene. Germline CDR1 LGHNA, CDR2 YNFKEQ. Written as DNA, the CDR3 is TGTGCCAGCAGCCAGCCACTGACAGGGGGCTCTCCGTATGGCTACACCTTC. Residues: CASSQPLTGGSPYGYTF.

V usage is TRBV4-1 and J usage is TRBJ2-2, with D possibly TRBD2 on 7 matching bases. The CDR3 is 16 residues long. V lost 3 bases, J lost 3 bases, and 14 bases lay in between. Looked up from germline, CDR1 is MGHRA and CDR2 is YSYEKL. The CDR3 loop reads CASSQGGGGHTGELFF. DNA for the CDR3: TGCGCCAGCAGCCAGGGGGGCGGGGGACACACCGGGGAGCTGTTTTTT.

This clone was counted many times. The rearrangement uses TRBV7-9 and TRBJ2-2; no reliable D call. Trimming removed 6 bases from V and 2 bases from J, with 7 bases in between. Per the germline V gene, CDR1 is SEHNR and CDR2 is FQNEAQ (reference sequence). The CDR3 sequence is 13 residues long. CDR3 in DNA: TGTGCCAGCAGTTTAACAAACACCGGGGAGCTGTTTTTT. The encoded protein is CASSLTNTGELFF.

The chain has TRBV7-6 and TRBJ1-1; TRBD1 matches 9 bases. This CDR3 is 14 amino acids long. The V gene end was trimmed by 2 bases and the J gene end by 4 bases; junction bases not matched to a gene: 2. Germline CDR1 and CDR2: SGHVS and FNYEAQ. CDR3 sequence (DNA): TGTGCCAGCAGCTTAACACAGGGGGCCACTGAAGCTTTCTTT. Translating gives CASSLTQGATEAFF. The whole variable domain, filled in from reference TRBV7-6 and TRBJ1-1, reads GAGVSQSPRYKVTKRGQDVALRCDPISGHVSLYWYRQALGQGPEFLTYFNYEAQQDKSGLPNDRFSAERPEGSISTLTIQRTEQRDSAMYRCASSLTQGATEAFFGQGTRLTVV.